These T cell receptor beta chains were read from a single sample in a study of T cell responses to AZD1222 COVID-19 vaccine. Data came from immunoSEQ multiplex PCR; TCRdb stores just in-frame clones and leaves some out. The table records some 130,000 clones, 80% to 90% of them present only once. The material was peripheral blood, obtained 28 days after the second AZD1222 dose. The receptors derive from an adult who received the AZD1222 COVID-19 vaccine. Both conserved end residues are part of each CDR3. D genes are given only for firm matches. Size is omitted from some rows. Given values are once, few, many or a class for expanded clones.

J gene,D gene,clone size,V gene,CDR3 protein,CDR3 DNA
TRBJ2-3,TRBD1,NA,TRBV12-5,CASGLSLQGDHTDTQYF,TGTGCTAGTGGTTTGTCCCTACAGGGGGATCACACAGATACGCAGTATTTT
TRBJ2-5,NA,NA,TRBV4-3,CASSQDPGFRETQYF,TGCGCCAGCAGCCAAGATCCAGGGTTCCGAGAGACCCAGTACTTC
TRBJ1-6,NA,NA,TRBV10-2,CASRQPGPGDSPLHF,TGCGCCAGCAGGCAACCGGGACCTGGTGATTCACCCCTCCACTTT
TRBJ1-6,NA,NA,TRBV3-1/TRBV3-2,CASSQVEASPLHF,TGTGCCAGCAGCCAAGTGGAGGCTTCACCCCTCCACTTT
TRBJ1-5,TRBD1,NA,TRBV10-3,CATRDREDQPQHF,TGTGCCACACGGGACAGGGAGGATCAGCCCCAGCATTTT
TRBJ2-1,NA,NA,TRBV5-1,CASSPPRGIREQFF,TGCGCCAGCAGCCCACCCCGGGGGATCAGGGAGCAGTTCTTC
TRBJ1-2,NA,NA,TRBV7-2,CASSSRGAGSYGYTF,TGTGCCAGCAGCTCTAGGGGTGCGGGGAGCTATGGCTACACCTTC
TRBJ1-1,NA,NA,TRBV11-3,CASSLRGNTEAFF,TGTGCCAGCAGCTTAAGGGGGAACACTGAAGCTTTCTTT
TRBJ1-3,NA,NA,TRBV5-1,CASSFVTPPGEAGNTIYF,TGCGCCAGCAGCTTTGTGACTCCCCCAGGGGAAGCTGGAAACACCATATATTTT
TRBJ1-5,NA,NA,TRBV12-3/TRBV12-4,CASSLWGSQPQHF,TGTGCCAGCAGTTTGTGGGGGAGTCAGCCCCAGCATTTT
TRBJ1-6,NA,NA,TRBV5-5,CASSLAHNSPLHF,TGTGCCAGCAGCTTGGCCCATAATTCACCCCTCCACTTT
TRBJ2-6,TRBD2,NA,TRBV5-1,CASVDSGSPGANVLTF,TGCGCCAGCGTAGATAGCGGGAGTCCCGGGGCCAACGTCCTGACTTTC
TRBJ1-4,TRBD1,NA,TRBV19,CASSNRGTNEKLFF,TGTGCCAGTAGTAACAGGGGAACTAATGAAAAACTGTTTTTT
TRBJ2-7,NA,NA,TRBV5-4,CASSPVGLPSWQYF,TGTGCCAGCAGCCCCGTTGGACTGCCAAGCTGGCAGTACTTC
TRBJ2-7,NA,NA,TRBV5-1,CASSLGQSRSSYEQYF,TGCGCCAGCAGCTTGGGGCAGTCCAGGAGCTCCTACGAGCAGTACTTC
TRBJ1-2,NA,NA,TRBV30,CAWSVRDRIDGYTF,TGTGCCTGGAGTGTACGAGACAGAATAGATGGCTACACCTTC
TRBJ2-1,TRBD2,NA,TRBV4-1,CASKELAGASRDEQFF,TGCGCCAGCAAGGAACTAGCGGGGGCCTCTCGGGATGAGCAGTTCTTC
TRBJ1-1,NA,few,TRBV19,CASSPGPMDTEAFF,TGTGCCAGTAGTCCTGGACCAATGGACACTGAAGCTTTCTTT
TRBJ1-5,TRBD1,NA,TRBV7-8,CASSIGTGWQPQHF,TGTGCCAGCAGCATCGGGACAGGCTGGCAGCCCCAGCATTTT
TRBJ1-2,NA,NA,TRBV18,CASSPRGGGEGYGYTF,TGTGCCAGCTCACCACGAGGAGGAGGGGAAGGCTATGGCTACACCTTC
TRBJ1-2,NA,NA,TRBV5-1,CATRPAEGGYTF,TGCGCCACCCGTCCAGCCGAAGGCGGCTACACCTTC
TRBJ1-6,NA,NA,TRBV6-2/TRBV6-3,CASSYLTGSSYNSPLHF,TGTGCCAGCAGTTACTTGACAGGAAGCTCCTATAATTCACCCCTCCACTTT
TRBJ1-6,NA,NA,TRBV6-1,CASSEAGGNSYNSPLHF,TGTGCCAGCAGTGAAGCTGGGGGGAACTCCTATAATTCACCCCTCCACTTT
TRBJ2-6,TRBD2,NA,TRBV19,CASSRGGGPNGANVLTF,TGTGCCAGTAGTAGGGGCGGGGGGCCGAATGGGGCCAACGTCCTGACTTTC
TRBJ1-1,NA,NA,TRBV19,CASSIVDSVPEAFF,TGTGCCAGTAGTATAGTTGACAGCGTCCCTGAAGCTTTCTTT
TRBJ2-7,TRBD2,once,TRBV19,CASSDTSGSYEQYF,TGTGCCAGTAGTGACACTAGCGGGAGCTACGAGCAGTACTTC
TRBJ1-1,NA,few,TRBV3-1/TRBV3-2,CASSQAPGVAFF,TGTGCCAGCAGCCAGGCCCCAGGGGTAGCTTTCTTT
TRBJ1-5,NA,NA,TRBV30,CAWSGGGNQPQHF,TGTGCCTGGAGTGGTGGGGGGAATCAGCCCCAGCATTTT